This is a list of T cell receptor beta chains from one sample in a study of PD-1 blockade in classical Hodgkin lymphoma. The data were produced by immunoSEQ multiplex PCR, yet TCRdb's version contains in-frame clones alone and is incomplete. Of 25,000 or so clones listed, about two thirds are singletons. Sequenced material: peripheral blood mononuclear cells (PBMCs), taken at baseline. The receptors derive from a human donor with classical Hodgkin lymphoma. The CDR3 runs from the conserved cysteine through the conserved F or W. Each record gives: clone size, J gene, V gene, D gene, CDR3 protein, CDR3 DNA. D genes are given only for firm matches. Part of the rows lack a size; the others show once, few, many or a class for expanded clones.

NA TRBJ2-3 TRBV9 TRBD2 CASSVGLAGGTDTQYF TGTGCCAGCAGCGTAGGACTAGCGGGGGGTACAGATACGCAGTATTTT
medium-sized TRBJ2-7 TRBV27 NA CASSLRQSYEQYF TGTGCCAGCAGTCTCAGACAGAGCTACGAGCAGTACTTC
NA TRBJ2-5 TRBV5-1 NA CASSPTLGTQYF TGCGCCAGCAGCCCGACATTGGGGACCCAGTACTTC
NA TRBJ2-1 TRBV27 TRBD2 CASSFSSGRSYNEQFF TGTGCCAGCAGTTTCTCTAGCGGGAGGTCCTACAATGAGCAGTTCTTC
few TRBJ2-4 TRBV5-1 NA CASRPSGTPGDIQYF TGCGCCAGCAGACCCTCAGGGACCCCGGGGGACATTCAGTACTTC
NA TRBJ1-2 TRBV19 NA CASNWGKDYGYTF TGTGCCAGTAATTGGGGCAAAGACTATGGCTACACCTTC
NA TRBJ2-7 TRBV7-2 TRBD2 CASSQTGTSGTIF TGTGCCAGCAGCCAAACCGGGACTAGCGGGACAATATTC
NA TRBJ2-1 TRBV5-1 NA CASSVHDNEQFF TGCGCCAGCAGCGTGCATGACAATGAGCAGTTCTTC
NA TRBJ1-1 TRBV5-1 NA CASRRPQAREAFF TGCGCCAGCAGGCGTCCACAGGCCCGTGAAGCTTTCTTT
NA TRBJ1-2 TRBV2 NA CASSLARTGFSKGDGYTF TGTGCCAGCAGTCTAGCCAGGACTGGGTTTTCGAAAGGGGATGGCTACACCTTC
NA TRBJ2-1 TRBV7-2 NA CASSLVPGSGSYNEQFF TGTGCCAGCAGCTTAGTGCCGGGCAGCGGTTCCTACAATGAGCAGTTCTTC
NA TRBJ1-3 TRBV19 NA CASSISAAGNTIYF TGTGCCAGTAGTATTTCGGCAGCTGGAAACACCATATATTTT
NA TRBJ2-6 TRBV9 NA CASAVGSGANVLTF TGTGCCAGCGCAGTCGGATCTGGGGCCAACGTCCTGACTTTC
NA TRBJ1-3 TRBV6-1 TRBD1 CASSGQGVSSGNTIYF TGTGCCAGCAGTGGACAGGGAGTCAGCTCTGGAAACACCATATATTTT